Each of the 20 T cell receptor beta chains below was sequenced from the same sample in a study of cytomegalovirus exposure and HLA in healthy donors. In the PCR, 60 Vbeta and 13 Jbeta primers were used. Data came from immunoSEQ multiplex PCR; TCRdb stores just in-frame clones and leaves some out. In the table there are some 150,000 clones, approximately 75% of which are singletons. Sequenced input: PBMCs. These receptors originate from a young man in good health and CMV-seropositive.

V and J are TRBV5-4 and TRBJ2-7, with a weak D call TRBD2 (6 bases). The CDR3 has 13 amino acids. V shed 4 bases and J shed 4 bases, with 12 bases lying between them. Germline CDR1 SGHNT, CDR2 YYREEE (reference sequence). CDR3 protein: CASSLGGEYEQYF. CDR3 coding DNA: TGTGCCAGCAGCCTTGGAGGGGAGTACGAGCAGTACTTC.

This clone came up a few times. J is TRBJ1-6 and V is TRBV9; D might be TRBD1 (6 bases). CDR1 SGDLS and CDR2 YYNGEE come from the germline V gene. Trimming shortened V by 4 bases and J by 0 bases, and 14 bases separated the two germline ends. The length of the CDR3 is 17 residues. The CDR3 reads CASSRGDISSYNSPLHF. The CDR3 DNA is TGTGCCAGCAGCCGGGGGGACATCAGCTCCTATAATTCACCCCTCCACTTT.

The chain links TRBV2 to TRBJ1-1; TRBD1 matches 7 bases. The CDR3 runs to 17 residues. The germline CDR1 and CDR2 sequences are SNHLY and FYNNEI. After removal of 3 bases from V and 2 bases from J, the junction contained 12 bases not matched to a gene. CDR3 DNA sequence: TGTGCCAGCAGTGACAGTCGGGACAGAGAGATTAACACTGAAGCTTTCTTT. Amino acid sequence: CASSDSRDREINTEAFF.

The CDR3 spells CASSLGDRTSEQYF. The CDR3 DNA is TGCGCCAGCAGCTTAGGAGACAGGACGAGTGAGCAGTACTTC. V is TRBV5-1 and J is TRBJ2-7; weak D call: TRBD1 (6 bases). V shed 2 bases and J shed 7 bases, with 16 bases lying between them. The CDR3 sequence is 14 residues long. Looked up from germline, CDR1 is SGHRS and CDR2 is YFSETQ.

The chain has TRBV27 and TRBJ2-7, with D possibly matching TRBD2 (8 bases). V was cut by 8 bases and J by 4 bases, with 27 bases left in between. There are 17 residues in the CDR3. Per the germline V gene, CDR1 is MNHEY and CDR2 is SMNVEV (reference sequence). CDR3 protein: CASFLREGALDNYEQYF. CDR3 sequence (DNA): TGTGCCAGCTTCCTCCGGGAGGGGGCCCTAGATAATTACGAGCAGTACTTC.

The chain links TRBV6-1 to TRBJ2-7; 9 nucleotides match TRBD1. Germline V CDR1 and CDR2: MNHNS, SASEGT. The CDR3 is 14 residues long. The V and J ends lost 4 bases and 5 bases, in that order; junction bases with no gene match: 6. CDR3 coding DNA: TGTGCCAGCAGTGCAACAGGGGGCAGGGACGAGCAGTACTTC. Translating it yields CASSATGGRDEQYF.

The chain is built from TRBV7-9 and TRBJ1-4; TRBD1 matches 9 bases. Germline CDR1 is SEHNR and CDR2 is FQNEAQ (reference sequence). Trimming removed 1 base from V and 0 bases from J; junction bases left unmatched: 0. The CDR3 is 16 residues long. In DNA, the CDR3 is TGTGCCAGCAGCTTAGGGACAGGGGCAACTAATGAAAAACTGTTTTTT. Protein product: CASSLGTGATNEKLFF.

V and J are TRBV6-5 and TRBJ1-1; 7 bases agree with TRBD1. After removal of 0 bases from V and 7 bases from J, the junction contained 11 bases not matched to a gene. The CDR3 is 16 residues long. Germline CDR1 reads MNHEY; CDR2 reads SVGAGI. DNA for the CDR3: TGTGCCAGCAGTTACTCGATGACAGGGAATAAGGATGAAGCTTTCTTT. It is translated as CASSYSMTGNKDEAFF.

This clone was detected a few times. The chain combines TRBV28 with TRBJ2-2, with TRBD1 as a possible D gene (5 bases). Germline V gene data show CDR1 as MDHEN and CDR2 as SYDVKM. The CDR3 loop spans 15 amino acids. V was trimmed by 5 bases and J by 2 bases, leaving 12 bases between them. The CDR3 loop is CASSPTEFNTGELFF. DNA for the CDR3: TGTGCCAGCAGTCCGACAGAATTCAACACCGGGGAGCTGTTTTTT.

The rearrangement joins TRBV6-1 to TRBJ2-1, with D maybe TRBD1 (6 bases). From germline, CDR1 is MNHNS and CDR2 SASEGT. Trimming shortened V by 2 bases and J by 4 bases, and 12 bases separated the two germline ends. This CDR3 region has 15 residues. DNA of the CDR3: TGTGCCAGCAGTGAACTGTGGGGGACATACAATGAGCAGTTCTTC. It codes for CASSELWGTYNEQFF.

V and J are TRBV9 and TRBJ1-1; TRBD1 agrees at 7 bases. This CDR3 has 15 residues. V dropped 4 bases and J dropped 0; count of bases not matched to a gene: 6. Germline values: CDR1 SGDLS, CDR2 YYNGEE. The CDR3 is CASSPRTGVNTEAFF. For the CDR3, the DNA is TGTGCCAGCAGCCCGCGGACAGGCGTGAACACTGAAGCTTTCTTT.

This clone was detected a few times. The chain employs TRBV11-2 and TRBJ2-7, with D perhaps TRBD1 (6 bases). The CDR3 has 15 residues. CDR1 is SGHAT, CDR2 FQNNGV, per germline. Deletions cut 0 bases from V and 0 bases from J, with 9 bases between. This CDR3 reads CASSLEEGGSYEQYF. CDR3 nucleotide sequence: TGTGCCAGCAGCTTAGAAGAAGGGGGCTCCTACGAGCAGTACTTC. The whole variable domain, filled in from reference TRBV11-2 and TRBJ2-7, reads EAGVAQSPRYKIIEKRQSVAFWCNPISGHATLYWYQQILGQGPKLLIQFQNNGVVDDSQLPKDRFSAERLKGVDSTLKIQPAKLEDSAVYLCASSLEEGGSYEQYFGPGTRLTVT.

The chain links TRBV5-1 to TRBJ2-3; 8 bases fit TRBD1. Trimming removed 4 bases from V and 5 bases from J; junction bases left unmatched: 9. The V gene's germline CDR1 is SGHRS and CDR2 YFSETQ. The CDR3 spans 15 residues. CDR3 amino acids: CASSTIQGVEDTQYF. In DNA, the CDR3 is TGCGCCAGCAGCACCATACAGGGGGTGGAAGATACGCAGTATTTT.

The J gene is TRBJ2-7, the V gene TRBV4-1, with D perhaps matching TRBD1 (6 bases). Trimming removed 5 bases from V and 4 bases from J, with 18 bases in between. The CDR3 is made up of 15 amino acids. CDR1 and CDR2 (germline): MGHRA, YSYEKL. The chain's CDR3 is CASSIHRDKPYEQYF. Written as DNA, the CDR3 is TGCGCCAGCAGCATACACAGGGACAAGCCTTACGAGCAGTACTTC.

The chain carries TRBV18 and TRBJ2-3, with TRBD1 identical over 9 bases. With V trimmed by 4 bases and J by 2 bases, 4 bases remained unmatched. This CDR3 region has 15 residues. The V gene's germline CDR1 is KGHSH and CDR2 LQKENI. In nucleotides, the CDR3 is TGTGCCAGCTCACTCGGGACAGGGCACACAGATACGCAGTATTTT. It specifies CASSLGTGHTDTQYF. The full variable domain, its missing parts supplied by reference TRBV18 and TRBJ2-3, is NAGVMQNPRHLVRRRGQEARLRCSPMKGHSHVYWYRQLPEEGLKFMVYLQKENIIDESGMPKERFSAEFPKEGPSILRIQQVVRGDSAAYFCASSLGTGHTDTQYFGPGTRLTVL.

V and J are TRBV11-2 and TRBJ2-5; TRBD1 aligns across 7 bases. The J call is uncertain, as TRBJ2-7 better fits the DNA end. Germline V gene lookup returns CDR1 SGHAT and CDR2 FQNNGV. CDR3 size: 14 residues. The CDR3, as DNA: TGTGCCAGCAGCTTCGGTGGGACAGTATACGAGCAGTACTTC. Translated, it gives CASSFGGTVYEQYF.

CDR3 nucleotide sequence: TGTGCCAGCAGCAACCGGGACAGGGGGCCCGAGCAGTACTTC. Amino acid sequence: CASSNRDRGPEQYF. The chain uses TRBV5-4 and TRBJ2-7, with TRBD1 matching over 12 bases. Trimming removed 4 bases from V and 6 bases from J; junction bases left unmatched: 5. The CDR3 covers 14 residues. From germline, CDR1 is SGHNT and CDR2 YYREEE (reference sequence).

The CDR3 protein is CASSARRLYGYTF. The CDR3 DNA follows: TGTGCCAGCAGTGCCAGGAGGCTCTATGGCTACACCTTC. V gene TRBV28 combines with J gene TRBJ1-2; D remains unclear. CDR1 and CDR2 (germline): MDHEN, SYDVKM. Trimming removed 5 bases at V and 4 bases at J, with 11 bases between. The CDR3 consists of 13 residues.

This clone was found once. This chain uses TRBV27 with TRBJ2-1, with TRBD1 identical over 7 bases. J was trimmed by 0 bases and V by 7 bases; bases with no gene match: 9. The CDR3 spans 16 residues. The germline V gene has CDR1 MNHEY and CDR2 SMNVEV (reference sequence). The CDR3 protein is CASNSGTVSSYNEQFF. CDR3 DNA sequence: TGTGCCAGCAATTCCGGGACAGTGAGCTCCTACAATGAGCAGTTCTTC.

The chain is built from TRBV2 and TRBJ2-1; the D is unclear. This CDR3 comprises 12 residues. Germline V gene data show CDR1 as SNHLY and CDR2 as FYNNEI. The germline V and J ends were trimmed by 5 bases and 0 bases, with 2 bases remaining between them. The CDR3 region is CASSRSYNEQFF. In DNA form, the CDR3 reads TGTGCCAGCAGTCGCTCCTACAATGAGCAGTTCTTC.